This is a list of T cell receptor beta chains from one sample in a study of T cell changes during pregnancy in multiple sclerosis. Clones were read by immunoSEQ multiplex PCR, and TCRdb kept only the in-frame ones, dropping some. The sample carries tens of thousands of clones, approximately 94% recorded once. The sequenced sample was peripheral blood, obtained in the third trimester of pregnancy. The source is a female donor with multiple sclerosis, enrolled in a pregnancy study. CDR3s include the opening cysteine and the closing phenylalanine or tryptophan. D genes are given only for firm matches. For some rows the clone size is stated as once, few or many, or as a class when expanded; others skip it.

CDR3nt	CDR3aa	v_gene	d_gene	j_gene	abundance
TGTGCCTGGAGTGTATTAACTGGAAACACCATATATTTT	CAWSVLTGNTIYF	TRBV30	-	TRBJ1-3	-
TGTGCCAGCAGCTTGGGACAGGGAAGTTTGTATGGCTACACCTTC	CASSLGQGSLYGYTF	TRBV5-5	TRBD1	TRBJ1-2	-
TGTGCCAGTAGTCTTCCTATCGACAGGGTGAACACTGAAGCTTTCTTT	CASSLPIDRVNTEAFF	TRBV19	TRBD1	TRBJ1-1	few
TGTGCCAGCAGTTTATCGGGCCAGGGTTTTCAGACCCAGTACTTC	CASSLSGQGFQTQYF	TRBV27	-	TRBJ2-5	-
TGTGCCAGTAGCGCCGGGACAGGCCTATACAATGAGCAGTTCTTC	CASSAGTGLYNEQFF	TRBV19	TRBD1	TRBJ2-1	-
TGTGCCAGCAAGCCGGAGCTCGGGGATAATTCACCCCTCCACTTT	CASKPELGDNSPLHF	TRBV6-6	-	TRBJ1-6	-
TGTGCCAGCAGCTCCCTGACTAGCGGGGGGATTAGAGATACGCAGTATTTT	CASSSLTSGGIRDTQYF	TRBV12-1	-	TRBJ2-3	-
TGTGCCAGTAGCGGGAGGGCGATATGGTTCTTC	CASSGRAIWFF	TRBV7-9	TRBD2	TRBJ2-1	once
TGTGCCAGCAGGGGAGTCGGTGGCTACACCTTC	CASRGVGGYTF	TRBV27	-	TRBJ1-2	-
TGTGCCAGCAGTGCCAGCGGGGGGTTACAAGAGACCCAGTACTTC	CASSASGGLQETQYF	TRBV6-4	TRBD2	TRBJ2-5	-
TGTGCCAGCAGTCAGGCCACGGCGGGATTCACAGATACGCAGTATTTT	CASSQATAGFTDTQYF	TRBV28	-	TRBJ2-3	-
TGCGCCAGCAGCCTGGGACTAGCGGGAGACTACGAGCAGTACTTC	CASSLGLAGDYEQYF	TRBV5-1	TRBD2	TRBJ2-7	once
TGCGCCAGCAGCCAAGATAGGGACAGGGGTAGCTCTGGGGCCAACGTCCTGACTTTC	CASSQDRDRGSSGANVLTF	TRBV4-1	TRBD1	TRBJ2-6	-
TGTGCCAGCAGGACAGGGGGAAGATCCTACGAGCAGTACTTC	CASRTGGRSYEQYF	TRBV2	TRBD1	TRBJ2-7	-
TGTGCCAGCAGTCCGACTAGCGGGAGAAGCAACGAGCAGTACTTC	CASSPTSGRSNEQYF	TRBV2	TRBD2	TRBJ2-7	-
TGTGCCACCTTAAGACACGGGACGAACACCGGGGAGCTGTTTTTT	CATLRHGTNTGELFF	TRBV6-6	-	TRBJ2-2	-
TGTGCCAGCAGTGAAGATTTGGACAGTAATTATAGCAATCAGCCCCAGCATTTT	CASSEDLDSNYSNQPQHF	TRBV6-1	-	TRBJ1-5	-
TGTGCCAGCAGCCGGGACACCCGTGGAAGCTACGAGCAGTACTTC	CASSRDTRGSYEQYF	TRBV6-5	-	TRBJ2-7	-
TGTGCCAGCAGGATATTCCTACGCCGGGAAGAGCAGTACTTC	CASRIFLRREEQYF	TRBV6-1	-	TRBJ2-7	-
TGTGCCTGGAGCTTAGGCGGGTCGCTGTACGAGCAGTACTTC	CAWSLGGSLYEQYF	TRBV30	-	TRBJ2-7	-
TGCGCCAGCAGCTCTTCCTACGAGCAGTACTTC	CASSSSYEQYF	TRBV5-1	-	TRBJ2-7	once
TGTGCCAGCAGTTTCAGGAACACCGGGGAGCTGTTTTTT	CASSFRNTGELFF	TRBV27	-	TRBJ2-2	-
TGCGCCAGCAGCTTGGAAGGGGCTTCCTATAATTCACCCCTCCACTTT	CASSLEGASYNSPLHF	TRBV5-1	-	TRBJ1-6	-
TGCGCCAGCAGCCACGATCCGGGGACAGGGGCCTACAATGAGCAGTTCTTC	CASSHDPGTGAYNEQFF	TRBV4-1	TRBD1	TRBJ2-1	-
TGTGCCAGTAGTTCAACCCGGACTAGCGTTGGCCACATTCAGTACTTC	CASSSTRTSVGHIQYF	TRBV19	TRBD2	TRBJ2-4	-
TGCGCCAGCAGCCAGTCGTGGCCAGGGGCCACAGATACGCAGTATTTT	CASSQSWPGATDTQYF	TRBV4-3	-	TRBJ2-3	-
TGTGCCAGCAGCCCCAGACTAGGTACCGGGGAGCTGTTTTTT	CASSPRLGTGELFF	TRBV14	-	TRBJ2-2	-
TGTGCCAGCAGTTCGACCTTAAACAGGAACGAGCAGTACTTC	CASSSTLNRNEQYF	TRBV2	-	TRBJ2-7	-
TGTGCCAGTAGTGCCACAGGGACCTCTGGAAACACCATATATTTT	CASSATGTSGNTIYF	TRBV19	-	TRBJ1-3	-
TGTGCCAGCAGTTTCGGGGACAGGGTGAACACTGAAGCTTTCTTT	CASSFGDRVNTEAFF	TRBV6-5	TRBD1	TRBJ1-1	once
TGTGCCAGCAGCGTAGCTCCGGTCTACAATGAGCAGTTCTTC	CASSVAPVYNEQFF	TRBV9	-	TRBJ2-1	-
TGTGCCACCAGCAGATATCCCGGGACAATCACCTACGAGCAGTACTTC	CATSRYPGTITYEQYF	TRBV15	-	TRBJ2-7	-
TGTGCCAGCAGTGAATCCACCTGGACAGCGAACACTGAAGCTTTCTTT	CASSESTWTANTEAFF	TRBV6-1	-	TRBJ1-1	once
TGTGCCAGCAGCTTGGCAGGACAGGGAAAATACGAGCAGTACTTC	CASSLAGQGKYEQYF	TRBV5-6	TRBD1	TRBJ2-7	-
TGTGCCAGCAGCCAGTTAACAGGGAACAGGAGAAACATTCAGTACTTC	CASSQLTGNRRNIQYF	TRBV14	-	TRBJ2-4	-
TGCGCCAGCAGTCCGCAGTCCAGGGGAGGCAATCAGCCCCAGCATTTT	CASSPQSRGGNQPQHF	TRBV23-1	-	TRBJ1-5	-
TGTGCCAGCAGCCCCGGGGGTGCAACTAATGAAAAACTGTTTTTT	CASSPGGATNEKLFF	TRBV27	-	TRBJ1-4	few